These 30 T cell receptor beta chains were all obtained from the same sample, sequenced in a study of blood T cells in healthy people across ages. Together with a sample-barcoded 5' primer, a J-beta primer mix was included in a second PCR lasting about 7 to 11 cycles. Each CDR3 protein is one row after TCRdb ran MiXCR on the 5' RACE reads. In the table there are some 1.5 million distinct CDR3 sequences, 25% to 30% of which are singletons. The sample taken for sequencing was blood. These receptors were collected from a woman between 25 and 40 years old in good health.

The chain joins TRBV24-1 to TRBJ2-1; 11 positions match TRBD2. The V and J ends lost 5 bases and 1 base, in that order; junction bases with no gene match: 12. The CDR3 totals 19 residues. Germline V lookup: CDR1 KGHDR, CDR2 SFDVKD. The CDR3 DNA reads TGTGCCACCAGTGGGGTAGCGGGAGGGCCCGGCGGGTCCTACAATGAGCAGTTCTTC. The encoded protein is CATSGVAGGPGGSYNEQFF.

The V call is TRBV24-1, the J call TRBJ2-1; TRBD1 might be the D (6 bases). The CDR3 extends over 15 amino acids. Germline CDR1 KGHDR, CDR2 SFDVKD. The V end was cut by 10 bases, the J end by 0 bases, with 15 bases between. The CDR3 bases are TGTGCCACTTCTTTTACAGGGAACTCCTACAATGAGCAGTTCTTC. Protein sequence: CATSFTGNSYNEQFF.

V is TRBV12-5 and J is TRBJ2-7; TRBD1 might be the D (6 bases). The germline CDR1 and CDR2 sequences are LGHNT and FRNRAP. The V and J ends lost 4 bases and 0 bases respectively, with 7 bases between them. The CDR3 has 13 amino acids. The CDR3 region has the DNA TGTGCTAGTGGTTGGGACATCTCCTACGAGCAGTACTTC. Translation gives CASGWDISYEQYF.

The sample holds many counts of this clonotype. The chain combines TRBV20-1 with TRBJ2-7; 13 nucleotides match TRBD2. J lost 4 bases, V lost 3 bases, and 3 bases had no gene match. The CDR3 consists of 14 residues. Germline V gene data show CDR1 as DFQATT and CDR2 as SNEGSKA (reference sequence). The CDR3 DNA is TGCAGTGCTAGCCGACTAGCGGGAGGTTACGAGCAGTACTTC. Translating gives CSASRLAGGYEQYF.

The chain uses TRBV5-1 and TRBJ1-1, with D unclear. V lost 0 bases, J lost 3 bases, and 9 bases lay in between. The CDR3 loop spans 14 amino acids. CDR1 SGHRS and CDR2 YFSETQ come from the germline V gene. This chain's CDR3 is CASSLAVKDTEAFF. The CDR3 DNA is TGCGCCAGCAGCTTGGCTGTTAAGGACACTGAAGCTTTCTTT.

Concerning this clonotype itself: Possible read error: a much larger clone is one base away. The V call is TRBV11-2, the J call TRBJ2-3, with D perhaps matching TRBD1 (5 bases). The germline V and J ends were trimmed by 5 bases and 5 bases, with 11 bases remaining between them. CDR3 length equals 13 residues. CDR1 is SGHAT, CDR2 FQNNGV, per germline. In nucleotides, the CDR3 is TGTGCCAGCAGCGACAGATTCATAGATACGCAGTATTTT. Its protein product is CASSDRFIDTQYF.

In its sample, this clonotype was seen a few times. V gene TRBV20-1 combines with J gene TRBJ1-5; D is uncertain. This CDR3 contains 14 residues. V lost 1 base and J lost 6, with 13 bases in between. CDR1 is DFQATT, CDR2 SNEGSKA, per germline (reference sequence). The CDR3 here is CSARVVDPSQPQHF. CDR3 nucleotides: TGCAGTGCTAGAGTTGTCGACCCTAGTCAGCCCCAGCATTTT.

This clonotype appeared a few times. Germline and junction disagree at one end, which may indicate a read error. The rearrangement links TRBV12-3 or TRBV12-4 to TRBJ2-5; no reliable D call. The CDR3 runs 13 residues. The CDR3 region has the DNA TGTGCCAGCAGTTTCGGTGGGCAAGGGACCCAGTACTTC. Its translation is CASSFGGQGTQYF.

The V and J genes are TRBV7-9 and TRBJ2-7, with a weak D call TRBD2 (5 bases). Germline V CDR1 and CDR2: SEHNR, FQNEAQ (reference sequence). This CDR3 has 14 amino acids. V lost 2 bases, J lost 5 bases, and 13 bases lay in between. Written as DNA, the CDR3 is TGTGCCAGCAGCTTATCCGGGGTTGGGAACGAGCAGTACTTC. Protein sequence: CASSLSGVGNEQYF. Looking up the rest from reference TRBV7-9 and TRBJ2-7 gives the full variable domain: DTGVSQNPRHKITKRGQNVTFRCDPISEHNRLYWYRQTLGQGPEFLTYFQNEAQLEKSRLLSDRFSAERPKGSFSTLEIQRTEQGDSAMYLCASSLSGVGNEQYFGPGTRLTVT.

This clonotype showed up many times. V gene TRBV6-1 combines with J gene TRBJ2-3; D not resolved. Germline V lookup: CDR1 MNHNS, CDR2 SASEGT. Trimming removed 8 bases at V and 2 bases at J, with 14 bases between. The CDR3 covers 14 residues. As DNA, the CDR3 is TGTGCCAGCGGTCCTTTGGAAGACACAGATACGCAGTATTTT. Its translation is CASGPLEDTDTQYF.

This clonotype was counted between two and nine times. The chain couples TRBV5-1 to TRBJ2-5, with TRBD1 as a possible D gene (6 bases). CDR3 length equals 16 residues. V lost 3 bases and J lost 4, with 19 bases in between. Germline V CDR1 and CDR2: SGHRS, YFSETQ. CDR3 amino acids: CASSSSGTSIGETQYF. The CDR3 nucleotides are TGCGCCAGCAGCTCCTCCGGGACATCGATCGGAGAGACCCAGTACTTC. The variable domain in full, with the rest retrieved from reference TRBV5-1 and TRBJ2-5, is KAGVTQTPRYLIKTRGQQVTLSCSPISGHRSVSWYQQTPGQGLQFLFEYFSETQRNKGNFPGRFSGRQFSNSRSEMNVSTLELGDSALYLCASSSSGTSIGETQYFGPGTRLLVL.

This clonotype was counted at least ten times. V gene TRBV25-1 combines with J gene TRBJ2-7; either TRBD1 or TRBD2 may supply D (5 bases each). The CDR3 has 14 residues. Trimming shortened V by 6 bases and J by 2 bases, and 14 bases separated the two germline ends. Germline V gene data show CDR1 as MGHDK and CDR2 as SYGVNS. The CDR3 is CASSPPRGPYEQYF. CDR3 DNA: TGTGCCAGCAGCCCCCCTCGGGGACCCTACGAGCAGTACTTC.

This chain links TRBV7-2 with TRBJ2-5; a weak D match, TRBD1 (6 bases). CDR3 length: 15 amino acids. Germline CDR1 reads SGHTA; CDR2 reads FQGNSA. V was cut by 5 bases and J by 1 base, with 14 bases left in between. DNA of the CDR3: TGTGCCAGCAGCAGAAATGGACAGACCCAAGAGACCCAGTACTTC. Its translation is CASSRNGQTQETQYF.

J is TRBJ2-7 and V is TRBV6-1; 9 bases match TRBD1. J gave up 5 bases and V 4 bases, and 9 bases lay outside the gene matches. CDR1 is MNHNS, CDR2 SASEGT, per germline. The CDR3 runs 15 residues. The CDR3, as DNA: TGTGCCAGCAGTGCGCTGGGACAGGGCTACAACGAGCAGTACTTC. Protein sequence: CASSALGQGYNEQYF.

In this sample, this clonotype turned up a few times. This chain joins TRBV28 and TRBJ2-3; TRBD1 agrees at 8 bases. Germline CDR1 MDHEN, CDR2 SYDVKM. Trimming removed 5 bases from V and 5 bases from J; junction bases left unmatched: 6. The CDR3 covers 14 residues. CDR3 DNA sequence: TGTGCCAGCAGTCACCAGGGGGCCAAAGATACGCAGTATTTT. Its translation: CASSHQGAKDTQYF.

This chain uses TRBV6-5 with TRBJ1-5, with 8 bases identical to TRBD1. The V gene end was trimmed by 7 bases and the J gene end by 7 bases; junction bases not matched to a gene: 21. The CDR3 sequence is 18 residues long. Per germline, CDR1 MNHEY and CDR2 SVGAGI. The CDR3 here is CASTLRPLPQGAYQPQHF. CDR3 in DNA: TGTGCCAGCACGTTACGGCCCCTTCCGCAGGGGGCTTACCAGCCCCAGCATTTT.

The chain couples TRBV3-1 to TRBJ1-2; 7 bases align to TRBD1. The CDR3 consists of 15 residues. Germline CDR1 is LGHDT and CDR2 is YNNKEL (reference sequence). Germline trimming cut 0 bases from V and 4 bases from J; bases unmatched to any gene: 5. The CDR3 here is CASSQDLQGGYGYTF. DNA of the CDR3: TGTGCCAGCAGCCAAGATCTGCAGGGGGGCTATGGCTACACCTTC.

The table lists this clonotype with many counts. This chain uses TRBV20-1 with TRBJ2-7; D uncertain. V shed 6 bases and J shed 0 bases, with 12 bases lying between them. This CDR3 has 13 amino acids. CDR1 is DFQATT and CDR2 is SNEGSKA in the germline V gene (reference sequence). This CDR3 reads CSAPRAGSYEQYF. DNA for the CDR3: TGCAGTGCCCCCCGGGCTGGCTCCTACGAGCAGTACTTC.

In its sample, this clonotype was seen many times. This chain uses TRBV20-1 with TRBJ2-1; D call uncertain. Germline V gene sequence: CDR1 DFQATT, CDR2 SNEGSKA (reference sequence). Trimming took 3 bases from V and 4 from J, leaving 13 bases between them. CDR3 length equals 14 residues. The CDR3 sequence is CSASTELGYNEQFF. CDR3 sequence (DNA): TGCAGTGCTAGCACAGAGCTAGGATACAATGAGCAGTTCTTC.

The CDR3 reads CASRGLTVYEQFF. The CDR3 DNA sequence: TGCGCCAGCAGGGGCCTCACTGTCTATGAGCAGTTCTTC. This chain uses TRBV5-1 with TRBJ2-1; no clear D gene. CDR3 length equals 13 residues. V was pared by 5 bases and J by 8 bases, with 14 bases between. The germline CDR1 and CDR2 sequences are SGHRS and YFSETQ.

In its sample, this clonotype was seen a few times. A junction end diverges from the germline sequence, so it may reflect a read error. The V and J genes are TRBV27 and TRBJ2-7, with a weak D call TRBD2 (5 bases). Germline assignment: CDR1 MNHEY and CDR2 SMNVEV (reference sequence). The CDR3 length is 17 residues. The CDR3 loop reads CAGSLRPSVATSYEQYF. The CDR3, as DNA: TGTGCCGGCAGTTTGCGACCGTCGGTAGCGACCTCCTACGAGCAGTACTTC.

The J gene is TRBJ2-7, the V gene TRBV7-7, with 7 nucleotides matching TRBD1. This CDR3 has 13 residues. The V gene end was trimmed by 5 bases and the J gene end by 10 bases; junction bases not matched to a gene: 11. Germline V CDR1 and CDR2: SSHAT, FNYEAQ (reference sequence). The CDR3 loop is CASSTGQREIQYF. The CDR3 nucleotides read TGTGCCAGCAGCACGGGACAGAGAGAGATCCAGTACTTC.

The rearrangement uses TRBV7-2 and TRBJ2-5; weak D call: TRBD1 (6 bases). Per the germline V gene, CDR1 is SGHTA and CDR2 is FQGNSA. Trimming took off 4 bases at V and 13 bases at J, with 19 bases between the two ends. This CDR3 has 13 amino acids. Here the CDR3 reads CASSSQGWNERYF. CDR3 nucleotide sequence: TGTGCCAGCAGCTCTCAGGGGTGGAATGAGCGGTACTTC.

This clonotype has just a few counts. The V gene is TRBV6-6, the J gene TRBJ2-5; TRBD2 matches 8 bases. The V segment lost 0 bases and the J segment 2 bases; nucleotides outside the gene matches: 2. This CDR3 contains 15 residues. Germline V gene sequence: CDR1 MNHNY, CDR2 SVGAGI (reference sequence). The CDR3 DNA is TGTGCCAGCAGTTACTCGACGGGGGGGCAAGAGACCCAGTACTTC. This encodes CASSYSTGGQETQYF.

This clonotype was seen a few times. The CDR3 region is CASTPRKPRGYTF. The DNA of the CDR3 is TGTGCCAGCACCCCTCGCAAGCCAAGGGGCTACACCTTC. This chain uses TRBV6-1 with TRBJ1-2; D is unresolved. CDR1 and CDR2 from the germline V gene are MNHNS and SASEGT. The CDR3 length is 13 residues. V lost 7 bases and J lost 8, with 17 bases in between.

The chain has TRBV10-3 and TRBJ2-1; D is uncertain. CDR3 length: 16 residues. Trimming left V 0 bases short and J 1 base short, with 10 bases between. Germline CDR1 is ENHRY and CDR2 is SYGVKD. CDR3 DNA sequence: TGTGCCATCAGTGAGTCAGCCCTCTATTCCTACAATGAGCAGTTCTTC. It is translated as CAISESALYSYNEQFF.

This clonotype was observed at least ten times. The chain employs TRBV15 and TRBJ2-4; D uncertain. V was shortened by 1 base and J by 0 bases, with 10 bases between the two germline ends. The germline V gene encodes CDR1 LNHNV and CDR2 YYDKDF (reference sequence). There are 16 residues in the CDR3. CDR3 in amino acids: CATSRGRPEAKNIQYF. The CDR3 DNA follows: TGTGCCACCAGCAGAGGTAGACCCGAAGCCAAAAACATTCAGTACTTC.

This chain links TRBV6-2 or TRBV6-3 with TRBJ2-7; D possibly corresponds to TRBD2 (6 bases). The CDR3 extends over 18 amino acids. CDR1 is MNHEY, CDR2 SVGEGT, per germline. Trimming removed 0 bases from V and 2 bases from J, with 20 bases in between. This chain's CDR3 is CASSYSGAGLLGTYEQYF. The DNA of the CDR3 is TGTGCCAGCAGTTACTCCGGGGCGGGACTCCTGGGGACCTACGAGCAGTACTTC.

This clonotype was detected a few times. The rearrangement joins TRBV5-1 to TRBJ2-5, with D possibly TRBD1 on 5 matching bases. Germline V lookup: CDR1 SGHRS, CDR2 YFSETQ. This CDR3 has 15 amino acids. Trimming stripped 4 bases from V and 5 bases from J, with 18 bases between. In DNA form, the CDR3 reads TGCGCCAGCAGCGTGAGACAGACCTTTAGGGAGACCCAGTACTTC. Residues: CASSVRQTFRETQYF. The full variable domain, its missing parts supplied by reference TRBV5-1 and TRBJ2-5, is KAGVTQTPRYLIKTRGQQVTLSCSPISGHRSVSWYQQTPGQGLQFLFEYFSETQRNKGNFPGRFSGRQFSNSRSEMNVSTLELGDSALYLCASSVRQTFRETQYFGPGTRLLVL.

This clonotype was observed a handful of times. The chain carries TRBV29-1 and TRBJ2-4; 7 bases fit TRBD1. CDR1 is SQVTM, CDR2 ANQGSEA, per germline. This CDR3 contains 16 residues. V lost 3 bases and J lost 3; bases outside the gene matches: 11. The CDR3 is CSVDGTGAGDKNIQYF. DNA for the CDR3: TGCAGCGTTGACGGTACAGGGGCCGGTGACAAAAACATTCAGTACTTC.